What follows is one T cell receptor (beta chain) and its context. The CDR3 contains 17 residues. V lost 1 base and J lost 1; bases outside the gene matches: 2. Germline loops: CDR1 SGHTA, CDR2 FQGNSA. The sample originates from a study of Ad26.COV2.S vaccination and SARS-CoV-2 variants. Study background: Each vaccinee took Ad26.COV2.S intramuscularly, once or twice 56 days apart.

The treatment denotes: 15 to 20 received Ad26.COV2.S at low or high dose, single or two shots; several received placebo; per-sample allocation not given. The samples were gathered on day 63 after the first injection of vaccine or placebo. Sequencing was performed with immunoSEQ multiplex PCR; in TCRdb, only in-frame clones are kept and a portion is missing. The sample consists of about 450,000 clones, 89% of them appearing once. V gene TRBV7-2 combines with J gene TRBJ2-2; 11 bases are shared with TRBD2. This sequence was found in a person between 18 and 65 years old who received the Ad26.COV2.S COVID-19 vaccine or a placebo. This specimen was peripheral blood, taken in a trial of Ad26.COV2.S vaccine versus placebo. As DNA, the CDR3 is TGTGCCAGCAGCTTAGGGCTAGCGGGAGGGAACACCGGGGAGCTGTTTTTT. It codes for CASSLGLAGGNTGELFF.